The 21 T cell receptor beta chains given below trace back to one sample, sequenced in a study of blood T cell repertoires in COVID-19. The data were produced by immunoSEQ multiplex PCR, yet TCRdb's version contains in-frame clones alone and is incomplete. The data contain 200,000 to 250,000 clones, around four fifths of them singletons. The material sequenced was PBMCs or T cells enriched from blood (not recorded which). All receptors derive from a man aged 35 to 55 who had recovered from COVID-19.

The DNA of the CDR3 is TGTGCCAGCTCCTCGTCAGGTGGCACTGAAGCTTTCTTT. Amino acids: CASSSSGGTEAFF. The rearrangement uses TRBV18 and TRBJ1-1, with D hard to call. V was clipped by 6 bases and J by 4 bases, with 12 bases between them. CDR1 and CDR2 from the germline V gene are KGHSH and LQKENI. CDR3 length: 13 residues.

At least ten counts were recorded for this clone. The gene calls are TRBV30 and TRBJ2-7; 9 nucleotides match TRBD1. Germline lookup yields CDR1 GTSNPN and CDR2 SVGIG (reference sequence). The length of the CDR3 is 13 residues. V lost 4 bases, J lost 9 bases, and 10 bases stayed unmatched. This chain's CDR3 is CAWNPGQGSRQYF. The CDR3 bases are TGTGCCTGGAACCCGGGACAGGGAAGTCGGCAGTACTTC.

The chain combines TRBV19 with TRBJ1-3, with D tentatively TRBD1 (6 bases). The CDR3 loop spans 13 amino acids. Trimming left V 4 bases short and J 7 bases short, with 11 bases between. CDR1 is LNHDA, CDR2 SQIVND, per germline (reference sequence). In DNA, the CDR3 is TGTGCCAGTAGTAAACAGGGACCCAACACCATATATTTT. Translating it yields CASSKQGPNTIYF.

This clone was counted a single time. The J gene is TRBJ2-7, the V gene TRBV5-1; 9 nucleotides agree with TRBD2. The CDR3 covers 15 residues. The germline CDR1 and CDR2 sequences are SGHRS and YFSETQ. V lost 4 bases to trimming and J lost 0 bases; unmatched junction nucleotides: 5. CDR3 nucleotide sequence: TGCGCCAGCAGCCAAAGCGGGAGGTCCTCCTACGAGCAGTACTTC. Its translation is CASSQSGRSSYEQYF.

The table lists this clone with a few counts. The chain links TRBV11-2 to TRBJ2-7; 11 positions match TRBD1. The ends lost 6 bases at V and 3 bases at J; junction bases unmatched: 4. Germline CDR1 and CDR2: SGHAT and FQNNGV. This CDR3 spans 14 amino acids. This CDR3 reads CASSVGTGGYEQYF. CDR3 bases: TGTGCCAGCAGTGTCGGGACAGGGGGCTACGAGCAGTACTTC.

V usage is TRBV7-6 and J usage is TRBJ2-1, with a tentative D call TRBD2 (6 bases). V lost 4 bases and J lost 0, with 10 bases in between. CDR3 length: 15 residues. Germline CDR1 is SGHVS and CDR2 is FNYEAQ. CDR3 DNA: TGTGCCAGCAGCTCCCCAGCGGGCTCCTACAATGAGCAGTTCTTC. Residues: CASSSPAGSYNEQFF.

The chain links TRBV2 to TRBJ2-1; a weak D match, TRBD2 (6 bases). The length of the CDR3 is 15 residues. Trimming took 0 bases from V and 3 from J, leaving 9 bases between them. In germline, CDR1 is SNHLY, CDR2 FYNNEI. CDR3 in amino acids: CASSEAGGDYNEQFF. The CDR3 DNA reads as TGTGCCAGCAGTGAAGCGGGAGGTGACTACAATGAGCAGTTCTTC. Complete variable domain (other parts from reference TRBV2 and TRBJ2-1): EPEVTQTPSHQVTQMGQEVILRCVPISNHLYFYWYRQILGQKVEFLVSFYNNEISEKSEIFDDQFSVERPDGSNFTLKIRSTKLEDSAMYFCASSEAGGDYNEQFFGPGTRLTVL.

V gene TRBV11-3 combines with J gene TRBJ2-2; 13 bases match TRBD2. This CDR3 is built from 16 residues. Germline V gives CDR1 SGHNT, CDR2 YENEEA. The J segment lost 4 bases and the V segment lost 5 bases, leaving 4 bases of the junction unmatched. The CDR3 region has the DNA TGTGCCAGCAGCCCCGGGACTAGCGGGGCCACCGGGGAGCTGTTTTTT. It codes for CASSPGTSGATGELFF.

As DNA, the CDR3 is TGTGCCACCTTTAATGAAAAACTGTTTTTT. Protein product: CATFNEKLFF. The rearrangement links TRBV6-5 to TRBJ1-4; D is unclear. CDR1 is MNHEY, CDR2 SVGAGI, per germline. Trimming took off 10 bases at V and 4 bases at J, with 4 bases between the two ends. This CDR3 contains 10 residues.

The chain couples TRBV5-1 to TRBJ2-2; 7 bases line up with TRBD1. The J segment lost 2 bases and the V segment lost 7 bases, leaving 5 bases of the junction unmatched. Germline V gene sequence: CDR1 SGHRS, CDR2 YFSETQ. CDR3 length: 14 residues. The CDR3 protein is CASERQGNTGELFF. In nucleotides, the CDR3 is TGCGCCAGCGAAAGACAGGGTAACACCGGGGAGCTGTTTTTT. The full variable domain, with the rest looked up from reference TRBV5-1 and TRBJ2-2, is KAGVTQTPRYLIKTRGQQVTLSCSPISGHRSVSWYQQTPGQGLQFLFEYFSETQRNKGNFPGRFSGRQFSNSRSEMNVSTLELGDSALYLCASERQGNTGELFFGEGSRLTVL.

This sequence joins TRBV27 and TRBJ2-2; weak D call: TRBD1 (6 bases). This CDR3 spans 17 amino acids. Trimming shortened V by 3 bases and J by 3 bases, and 17 bases separated the two germline ends. Germline V CDR1 and CDR2: MNHEY, SMNVEV (reference sequence). CDR3 DNA: TGTGCCAGCAGTTTGTGGGGGTCAGGGGAATACACCGGGGAGCTGTTTTTT. Protein: CASSLWGSGEYTGELFF.

The V and J genes are TRBV24-1 and TRBJ2-1, with D possibly TRBD1 on 5 matching bases. The CDR3 has 15 amino acids. V was trimmed by 2 bases and J by 6 bases, leaving 13 bases between them. The germline CDR1 and CDR2 sequences are KGHDR and SFDVKD. The chain's CDR3 is CATSDWQTEFNEQFF. The CDR3 nucleotides are TGTGCCACCAGTGATTGGCAGACAGAATTCAATGAGCAGTTCTTC.

The gene calls are TRBV5-1 and TRBJ1-1; 7 bases are a match to TRBD1. V dropped 4 bases and J dropped 3; count of bases not matched to a gene: 9. The V gene's germline CDR1 is SGHRS and CDR2 YFSETQ. The CDR3 runs 15 residues. CDR3 sequence (DNA): TGCGCCAGCAGCCAATACAGGGGTCTGGACACTGAAGCTTTCTTT. Translating gives CASSQYRGLDTEAFF.

The rearrangement links TRBV7-8 to TRBJ2-3; 10 bases match TRBD2. Losses at the gene ends were 5 bases for V and 2 bases for J; bases not matched to a gene: 10. The germline V gene encodes CDR1 SGHVS and CDR2 FQNEAQ. This CDR3 has 17 amino acids. For the CDR3, the DNA is TGTGCCAGCAGCCTAGAGCTGGGGACTAGCGTCACAGATACGCAGTATTTT. It codes for CASSLELGTSVTDTQYF.

This CDR3 is CASRNQGLDNQPQHF. For the CDR3, the DNA is TGTGCCAGTAGAAATCAGGGGTTGGACAATCAGCCCCAGCATTTT. This chain connects TRBV19 to TRBJ1-5, with TRBD1 as a possible D gene (6 bases). The germline CDR1 and CDR2 sequences are LNHDA and SQIVND (reference sequence). The CDR3 loop spans 15 amino acids. V was clipped by 6 bases and J by 3 bases, with 15 bases between them.

This clone has at least ten counts. The same CDR3 also results from other DNA sequences found in this sample. V gene TRBV9 combines with J gene TRBJ2-5; no definite D call. The CDR3 extends over 13 amino acids. Germline values: CDR1 SGDLS, CDR2 YYNGEE. Trimming stripped 0 bases from V and 2 bases from J, with 5 bases between. CDR3 sequence reads: CASSVGPQETQYF. The CDR3 DNA sequence: TGTGCCAGCAGCGTAGGTCCACAAGAGACCCAGTACTTC.

The rearrangement uses TRBV7-2 and TRBJ1-5, with D perhaps matching TRBD1 (5 bases). The CDR3 loop spans 15 amino acids. Deletions cut 6 bases from V and 3 bases from J, with 15 bases between. From germline, CDR1 is SGHTA and CDR2 FQGNSA. The CDR3 DNA sequence: TGTGCCAGCAGAAGAGGCCAGGGTTACAATCAGCCCCAGCATTTT. This codes for CASRRGQGYNQPQHF.

This chain uses TRBV10-3 with TRBJ2-2, with 9 bases that match TRBD1. V was clipped by 6 bases and J by 2 bases; unmatched bases: 7. CDR3 size: 16 residues. The germline CDR1 and CDR2 sequences are ENHRY and SYGVKD. This CDR3 reads CAIRPGQGINTGELFF. The CDR3 DNA follows: TGTGCCATCAGGCCAGGACAGGGGATCAACACCGGGGAGCTGTTTTTT.

The table lists this clone with a few counts. The chain recombines TRBV7-2 with TRBJ1-6, with 7 bases identical to TRBD1. Trimming removed 4 bases from V and 4 bases from J; junction bases left unmatched: 4. The CDR3 has 15 residues. Germline lookup yields CDR1 SGHTA and CDR2 FQGNSA. Here the CDR3 reads CASSSRDSYNSPLHF. The CDR3 DNA reads TGTGCCAGCAGCTCCCGGGACAGTTATAATTCACCCCTCCACTTT.

The CDR3 bases are TGTGCCAGCAGCCTTGCGGGAGATACGCAGTATTTT. Translation: CASSLAGDTQYF. The chain employs TRBV4-2 and TRBJ2-3, with D perhaps TRBD2 (5 bases). Trimming took 4 bases from V and 5 from J, leaving 7 bases between them. Germline CDR1 is LGHNA and CDR2 is YNFKEQ. The CDR3 has 12 amino acids.

The CDR3 region has the DNA TGTGCCAGTACTAACCGGGGATCCTCCTACAATGAGCAGTTCTTC. This codes for CASTNRGSSYNEQFF. V is TRBV9 and J is TRBJ2-1; perhaps TRBD2 as D (5 bases). The CDR3 spans 15 residues. Germline loops: CDR1 SGDLS, CDR2 YYNGEE. The V end was cut by 8 bases, the J end by 0 bases, with 15 bases between.